The 20 T cell receptor beta chains below were found in one sample sequenced in a study of T cells in Graves' hyperthyroidism and ophthalmopathy. RNA transcripts were the template for amplifying TCR beta CDR3 regions. Carried out on the TCR CDR3, a first-round RT-PCR used the HTBI primer set. TCRdb itself ran the multiplex PCR reads through MiXCR, one entry per CDR3 protein. The table has approximately 600,000 distinct CDR3 sequences, around 21% seen once. Sequencing used blood. These receptors all come from a man aged 30 to 45 with Graves' ophthalmopathy.

The V gene is TRBV20-1, the J gene TRBJ2-7; 9 nucleotides align to TRBD2. The germline CDR1 and CDR2 sequences are DFQATT and SNEGSKA (reference sequence). Trimming took 0 bases from V and 7 from J; bases not matched to a gene: 10. This CDR3 comprises 15 residues. The CDR3 here is CSARDLGLAKREQYF. The DNA of the CDR3 is TGCAGTGCTAGAGACCTCGGACTAGCGAAGCGGGAGCAGTACTTC.

The chain is built from TRBV2 and TRBJ2-7; D is perhaps TRBD1 (5 bases). The CDR3 has 14 residues. The V end was cut by 4 bases, the J end by 5 bases, with 15 bases between. Germline V CDR1 and CDR2: SNHLY, FYNNEI. CDR3 loop: CASSGVGPRHEQYF. CDR3 in DNA: TGTGCCAGCAGTGGTGTGGGGCCCCGCCACGAGCAGTACTTC.

This clonotype occurred many times. V usage is TRBV3-1 and J usage is TRBJ2-1; D may be TRBD2 (5 bases). This CDR3 is 13 amino acids long. In germline, CDR1 is LGHDT, CDR2 YNNKEL (reference sequence). V lost 3 bases and J lost 5, with 8 bases in between. Here the CDR3 reads CASSHTRHNEQFF. CDR3 bases: TGTGCCAGCAGCCATACTAGGCACAATGAGCAGTTCTTC.

This clonotype appeared a single time. V and J are TRBV9 and TRBJ1-5, with D possibly being TRBD1 (5 bases). Germline V CDR1 and CDR2: SGDLS, YYNGEE. V lost 9 bases, J lost 0 bases, and 13 bases lay in between. This CDR3 is built from 14 residues. The CDR3 coding sequence is TGTGCCACACGGGACTCCTATAGCAATCAGCCCCAGCATTTT. As protein: CATRDSYSNQPQHF.

This clonotype was seen a handful of times. The rearrangement joins TRBV20-1 to TRBJ1-3; tentative D call: TRBD1 (6 bases). Germline V gene lookup returns CDR1 DFQATT and CDR2 SNEGSKA (reference sequence). The CDR3 is 14 amino acids. The V end was cut by 3 bases, the J end by 0 bases, with 9 bases between. The CDR3 region is CSASTGSSGNTIYF. The CDR3 coding sequence is TGCAGTGCTAGTACAGGGAGCTCTGGAAACACCATATATTTT.

This clonotype was recorded many times. This chain connects TRBV28 to TRBJ1-1, with 8 bases identical to TRBD1. Trimming took 6 bases from V and 5 from J; bases not matched to a gene: 17. Germline CDR1 reads MDHEN; CDR2 reads SYDVKM. This CDR3 has 17 amino acids. CDR3 sequence reads: CASSLGQGGVIETEAFF. The CDR3 DNA reads TGTGCCAGCAGCTTAGGACAGGGAGGGGTGATTGAAACTGAAGCTTTCTTT.

This clonotype was observed a few times. V usage is TRBV18 and J usage is TRBJ1-6; unclear D gene. V lost 3 bases and J 7 bases, leaving 13 bases between the germline ends. The CDR3 covers 15 residues. Germline V gives CDR1 KGHSH, CDR2 LQKENI. The CDR3 here is CASSPVALRNSPLHF. CDR3 nucleotides: TGTGCCAGCTCACCGGTGGCCCTAAGGAATTCACCCCTCCACTTT.

The V call is TRBV20-1, the J call TRBJ2-1; TRBD1 aligns across 8 bases. V lost 5 bases and J lost 10; bases outside the gene matches: 10. Germline V gene data show CDR1 as DFQATT and CDR2 as SNEGSKA (reference sequence). CDR3 length: 13 amino acids. Here the CDR3 reads CSAGQGNVREQFF. The CDR3 DNA follows: TGCAGTGCTGGACAGGGAAACGTTAGGGAGCAGTTCTTC.

There are a few counts of this clonotype. The V call is TRBV5-1, the J call TRBJ1-1; 7 bases map to TRBD1. The germline CDR1 and CDR2 sequences are SGHRS and YFSETQ. The CDR3 consists of 13 residues. The V gene end was trimmed by 3 bases and the J gene end by 7 bases; junction bases not matched to a gene: 6. The CDR3 sequence is CASSSWTGREAFF. The CDR3 coding sequence is TGCGCCAGCAGCTCCTGGACAGGTCGTGAAGCTTTCTTT.

This clonotype was seen more than once but under ten times. The CDR3, as DNA: TGTGCCAGCAGCCAAGCATTGGGCGGGAGTCTCGAGCAGTACTTC. Amino acid sequence: CASSQALGGSLEQYF. The gene calls are TRBV3-1 and TRBJ2-7; TRBD2 agrees at 7 bases. V shed 1 base and J 6 bases; nucleotides not matched to a gene: 9. The CDR3 consists of 15 residues. Germline lookup yields CDR1 LGHDT and CDR2 YNNKEL (reference sequence).

This clonotype was detected a few times. The genes are TRBV30 and TRBJ1-3; TRBD1 might be the D (5 bases). This CDR3 comprises 12 residues. V lost 4 bases to trimming and J lost 7 bases, with 11 bases between them. Germline CDR1 is GTSNPN and CDR2 is SVGIG (reference sequence). The CDR3 nucleotides read TGTGCCTGGACGCAGGGAGGGAACACCATATATTTT. Amino acid sequence: CAWTQGGNTIYF.

The chain joins TRBV20-1 to TRBJ2-2; D is tentatively TRBD1 or TRBD2 (5 bases each). The CDR3 contains 13 residues. The V gene's germline CDR1 is DFQATT and CDR2 SNEGSKA (reference sequence). The ends were cut back, 3 bases at V and 6 bases at J, with 11 bases in the middle. The CDR3 reads CSASGTDAGELFF. DNA of the CDR3: TGCAGTGCTAGCGGGACGGACGCCGGGGAGCTGTTTTTT.

This clonotype was seen a handful of times. The genes are TRBV12-3 or TRBV12-4 and TRBJ2-7; D is unclear. There are 11 residues in the CDR3. Trimming left V 4 bases short and J 5 bases short, with 6 bases between. The CDR3 spells CASSSKNEQYF. The CDR3 nucleotides are TGTGCCAGCAGTTCCAAAAACGAGCAGTACTTC.

This clonotype was seen a handful of times. This CDR3 is CASSPGLAGGEVTQYF. The CDR3 DNA reads TGTGCCAGCAGCCCCGGACTAGCGGGAGGCGAGGTGACCCAGTACTTC. The V call is TRBV12-3 or TRBV12-4, the J call TRBJ2-5, with 14 bases matching TRBD2. V lost 6 bases, J lost 7 bases, and 10 bases stayed unmatched. This CDR3 has 16 residues.

This clonotype was detected only a few times. The chain has TRBV24-1 and TRBJ2-5; D is unresolved. Germline CDR1 and CDR2: KGHDR and SFDVKD. This CDR3 is 15 amino acids long. V was trimmed by 0 bases and J by 1 base, leaving 8 bases between them. The CDR3 DNA is TGTGCCACCAGTGATTTGGCAACATTCCAAGAGACCCAGTACTTC. It encodes CATSDLATFQETQYF.

Many counts were recorded for this clonotype. J is TRBJ1-5 and V is TRBV18, with unresolved D. Trimming cost V 2 bases and J 0 bases, with 5 bases left between them. From germline, CDR1 is KGHSH and CDR2 LQKENI. CDR3 length equals 14 residues. CDR3 DNA: TGTGCCAGCTCACCAGGGAATAGCAATCAGCCCCAGCATTTT. Translating it yields CASSPGNSNQPQHF.

This clonotype was counted a few times. The CDR3 coding sequence is TGTGCCAGCAGTTACTCGAGCGCGGCTCAGGGTTCCTACGAGCAGTACTTC. Translation gives CASSYSSAAQGSYEQYF. V usage is TRBV6-2 or TRBV6-3 and J usage is TRBJ2-7; D perhaps matches TRBD1 (5 bases). There are 17 residues in the CDR3. CDR1 is MNHEY and CDR2 is SVGEGT in the germline V gene. V lost 0 bases and J 1 base, leaving 16 bases between the germline ends.

This clonotype was picked up many times. The rearrangement uses TRBV11-2 and TRBJ2-1; D unresolved. This CDR3 has 17 residues. Germline V gene lookup returns CDR1 SGHAT and CDR2 FQNNGV. The V and J ends lost 5 bases and 4 bases respectively, with 21 bases between them. This chain's CDR3 is CASSPGSNLELYNEQFF. The CDR3 DNA sequence: TGTGCCAGCAGCCCCGGGTCAAACCTAGAACTATACAATGAGCAGTTCTTC.

This sequence joins TRBV7-8 and TRBJ2-6; D might be TRBD1 (6 bases). Trimming shortened V by 7 bases and J by 4 bases, and 20 bases separated the two germline ends. Germline-derived CDR1 and CDR2 are SGHVS and FQNEAQ. This CDR3 contains 17 residues. The CDR3 DNA is TGTGCCAGCACCCCCGATTCAGGGGCGACGGGGGCCAACGTCCTGACTTTC. The encoded protein is CASTPDSGATGANVLTF.

This clonotype was observed a single time. The V and J genes are TRBV19 and TRBJ1-1; D may be TRBD1 (5 bases). Trimming shortened V by 3 bases and J by 0 bases, and 14 bases separated the two germline ends. The CDR3 loop spans 16 amino acids. In germline, CDR1 is LNHDA, CDR2 SQIVND (reference sequence). The CDR3 sequence is CASSIWGPSMNTEAFF. The CDR3 DNA reads as TGTGCCAGTAGTATTTGGGGACCTTCCATGAACACTGAAGCTTTCTTT.